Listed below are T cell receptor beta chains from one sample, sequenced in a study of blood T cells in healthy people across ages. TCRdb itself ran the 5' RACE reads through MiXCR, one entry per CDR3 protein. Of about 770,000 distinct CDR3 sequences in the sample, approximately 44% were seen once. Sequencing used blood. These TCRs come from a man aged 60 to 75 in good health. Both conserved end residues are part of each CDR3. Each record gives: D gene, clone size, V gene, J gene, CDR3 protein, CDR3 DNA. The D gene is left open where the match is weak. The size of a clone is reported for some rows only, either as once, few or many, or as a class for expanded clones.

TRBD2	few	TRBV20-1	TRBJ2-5	CSAKPGGLETQYF	TGCAGTGCTAAACCGGGGGGGCTCGAGACCCAGTACTTC
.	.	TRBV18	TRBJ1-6	CASSRTDANNSPLHF	TGTGCCAGCTCACGGACGGACGCGAATAATTCACCCCTCCACTTT
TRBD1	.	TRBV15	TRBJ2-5	CATSREAQGIETQYF	TGTGCCACCAGCAGAGAGGCACAGGGGATAGAGACCCAGTACTTC
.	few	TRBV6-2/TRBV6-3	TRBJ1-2	CASSYATGYYGYTF	TGTGCCAGCAGTTACGCGACAGGATACTATGGCTACACCTTC
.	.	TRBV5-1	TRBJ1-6	CASSFGESSSPLHF	TGCGCCAGCAGCTTTGGTGAATCCAGTTCACCCCTCCACTTT
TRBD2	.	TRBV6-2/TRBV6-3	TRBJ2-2	CASSYAGLAGGTGELFF	TGTGCCAGCAGTTACGCGGGACTAGCGGGGGGTACCGGGGAGCTGTTTTTT
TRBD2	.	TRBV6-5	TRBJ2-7	CASSYSDGLSGGVAYEQYF	TGTGCCAGCAGTTACTCGGACGGTCTAAGCGGGGGAGTGGCCTACGAGCAGTACTTC
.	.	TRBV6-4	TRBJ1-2	CASSPTGNYDYTF	TGTGCCAGCAGTCCGACAGGCAACTATGACTACACCTTC
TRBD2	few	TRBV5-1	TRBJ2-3	CASIAGVNTDTQYF	TGCGCCAGCATAGCGGGGGTAAACACAGATACGCAGTATTTT
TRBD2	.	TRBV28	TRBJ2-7	CASSLLAVRREQYF	TGTGCCAGCAGTTTACTAGCGGTCCGGCGCGAGCAGTACTTC
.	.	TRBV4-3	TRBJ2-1	CASSQEGGPSEQFF	TGCGCCAGCAGCCAAGAGGGGGGGCCTTCTGAGCAGTTCTTC
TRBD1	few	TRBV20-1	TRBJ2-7	CSADPGQGDYEQYF	TGCAGTGCGGATCCGGGACAGGGGGATTACGAGCAGTACTTC
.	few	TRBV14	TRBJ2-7	CASSQGVLYEQYF	TGTGCCAGCAGCCAGGGAGTCCTATACGAGCAGTACTTC
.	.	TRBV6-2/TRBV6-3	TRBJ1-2	CTSSYVGRYGYTF	TGTACCAGCAGTTACGTGGGGCGTTATGGCTACACCTTC
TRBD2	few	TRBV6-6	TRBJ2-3	CASTLTSGNWADTQYF	TGTGCCAGCACTTTGACTAGCGGGAATTGGGCAGATACGCAGTATTTT
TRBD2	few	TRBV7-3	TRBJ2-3	CASSWGLAGVTDTQYF	TGTGCCAGCAGCTGGGGACTAGCGGGGGTCACAGATACGCAGTATTTT
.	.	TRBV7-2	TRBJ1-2	CASSGTPVGYGYTF	TGTGCCAGCAGCGGGACCCCGGTGGGGTATGGCTACACCTTC
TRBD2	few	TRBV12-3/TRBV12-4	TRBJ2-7	CASSQIGLAGSYEQYF	TGTGCCAGCAGTCAAATCGGACTAGCGGGGTCCTACGAGCAGTACTTC
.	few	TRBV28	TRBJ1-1	CASKSGGNTEAFF	TGTGCCAGCAAATCGGGGGGGAACACTGAAGCTTTCTTT
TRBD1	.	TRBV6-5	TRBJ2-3	CASSLQGARADTQYF	TGTGCCAGCAGTTTACAGGGGGCAAGGGCAGATACGCAGTATTTT
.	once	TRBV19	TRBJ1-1	CASRAGGTNTEAFF	TGTGCCAGTCGCGCGGGGGGAACTAACACTGAAGCTTTCTTT
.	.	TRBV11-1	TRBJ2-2	CASSPDTANTGELFF	TGTGCCAGCAGCCCGGATACCGCGAACACCGGGGAGCTGTTTTTT
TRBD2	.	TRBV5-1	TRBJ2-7	CASSSRGGRSYNEQYF	TGCGCCAGCAGCTCTCGCGGGGGGCGCTCCTACAATGAGCAGTACTTC
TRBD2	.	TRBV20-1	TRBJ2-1	CSAREWGGGGWKQFF	TGCAGTGCTAGAGAATGGGGGGGTGGGGGTTGGAAGCAGTTCTTC
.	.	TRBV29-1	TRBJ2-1	CSGRQYNEQFF	TGCAGCGGCCGACAGTACAATGAGCAGTTCTTC
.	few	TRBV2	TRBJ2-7	CASNLGEVEQYF	TGTGCCAGCAATCTCGGGGAGGTCGAGCAGTACTTC
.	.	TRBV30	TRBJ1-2	CAWSTTHYGYTF	TGTGCCTGGAGTACCACGCACTATGGCTACACCTTC
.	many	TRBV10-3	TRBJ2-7	CAISESGGDFYEQYF	TGTGCCATCAGTGAGTCGGGGGGCGATTTCTACGAGCAGTACTTC
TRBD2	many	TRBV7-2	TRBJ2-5	CASSVAGLKETQYF	TGTGCCAGCAGCGTAGCGGGGTTAAAAGAGACCCAGTACTTC
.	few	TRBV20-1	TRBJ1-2	CSAREAATGYTF	TGCAGTGCTAGAGAGGCAGCGACAGGCTACACCTTC
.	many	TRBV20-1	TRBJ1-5	CSARRDVNQPQHF	TGCAGTGCTCGGAGGGACGTCAATCAGCCCCAGCATTTT
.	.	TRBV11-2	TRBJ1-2	CASSPLGGDYGYTF	TGTGCCAGCAGCCCACTCGGGGGAGACTATGGCTACACCTTC
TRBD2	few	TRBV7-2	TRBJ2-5	CASSALRGGYETQYF	TGTGCCAGTTCAGCCCTCCGGGGGGGGTATGAGACCCAGTACTTC
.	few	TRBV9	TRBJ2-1	CASSYRGLNEQFF	TGTGCCAGCAGCTACAGGGGACTGAATGAGCAGTTCTTC
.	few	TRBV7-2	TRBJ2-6	CASSPGPNSGANVLTF	TGTGCCAGCAGCCCCGGACCGAACTCTGGGGCCAACGTCCTGACTTTC
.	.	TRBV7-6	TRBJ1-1	CASSANVNTEAFF	TGTGCCAGCAGCGCAAATGTGAACACTGAAGCTTTCTTT
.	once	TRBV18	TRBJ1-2	CASSPPQTELLGYTF	TGTGCCAGCTCACCACCGCAAACAGAGCTTTTAGGCTACACCTTC
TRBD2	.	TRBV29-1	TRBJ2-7	CSVVDSGGREQYF	TGCAGCGTTGTAGACTCGGGGGGGCGCGAGCAGTACTTC
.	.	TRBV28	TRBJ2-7	CASSFPQGGHEQYF	TGTGCCAGCAGTTTTCCGCAGGGGGGGCATGAGCAGTACTTC
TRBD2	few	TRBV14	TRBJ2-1	CASSQDAGGFPYNEQFF	TGTGCCAGCAGCCAAGACGCGGGGGGCTTCCCCTACAATGAGCAGTTCTTC
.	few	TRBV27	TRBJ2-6	CASSGQTSGANVLTF	TGTGCCAGCTCGGGGCAGACTTCTGGGGCCAACGTCCTGACTTTC
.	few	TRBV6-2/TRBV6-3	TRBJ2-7	CASSYEAGASSYEQYF	TGTGCCAGCAGTTACGAGGCGGGGGCAAGCTCCTACGAGCAGTACTTC
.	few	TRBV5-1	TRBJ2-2	CASSTIPRAGGELFF	TGCGCCAGCAGCACCATACCTAGAGCGGGCGGGGAGCTGTTTTTT
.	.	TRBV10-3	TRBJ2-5	CATTGTGEQYF	TGTGCCACCACCGGCACCGGGGAGCAGTACTTC
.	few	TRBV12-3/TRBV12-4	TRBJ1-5	CASSPLNGRPQHF	TGTGCCAGCAGCCCCCTTAATGGGAGGCCCCAGCATTTT
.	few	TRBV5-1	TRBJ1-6	CASSSHRTNPTVFPAPYNSPLHF	TGCGCCAGCAGCTCGCACAGGACGAACCCCACCGTCTTCCCAGCTCCCTATAATTCACCCCTCCACTTT
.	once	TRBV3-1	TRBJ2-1	CATGSIIGPNEQFF	TGTGCCACCGGATCTATTATAGGTCCCAATGAGCAGTTCTTC
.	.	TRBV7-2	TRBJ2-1	CASSLARPAYNEQFF	TGTGCCAGCAGCTTAGCACGCCCCGCGTACAATGAGCAGTTCTTC